The 18 T cell receptor beta chains below come from one sample, sequenced in a study of blood T cell repertoires in COVID-19. Measured with immunoSEQ multiplex PCR; TCRdb has only the in-frame clones, and not every one. The sample consists of more than 200,000 clones, approximately 89% of them appearing once. Sample: PBMCs or T cells enriched from blood (not recorded which). The receptors stem from a woman aged 25-40 years with acute COVID-19.

The V call is TRBV5-1, the J call TRBJ1-4, with 9 bases lining up with TRBD1. The CDR3 length is 15 residues. Germline values: CDR1 SGHRS, CDR2 YFSETQ. Trimming took 0 bases from V and 7 from J; bases not matched to a gene: 4. The chain's CDR3 is CASSLVNRGPEKLFF. In DNA, the CDR3 is TGCGCCAGCAGCTTGGTGAACAGGGGGCCTGAAAAACTGTTTTTT.

J is TRBJ2-1 and V is TRBV19; D perhaps matches TRBD2 (5 bases). V was pared by 9 bases and J by 2 bases, with 11 bases between. Germline loops: CDR1 LNHDA, CDR2 SQIVND (reference sequence). The CDR3 spans 13 residues. CDR3 sequence: CASGLPPYNEQFF. Here the CDR3 DNA reads TGTGCCAGCGGACTGCCTCCCTACAATGAGCAGTTCTTC.

This chain uses TRBV19 with TRBJ1-1; no clear D gene. The germline V gene encodes CDR1 LNHDA and CDR2 SQIVND (reference sequence). V lost 4 bases, J lost 0 bases, and 12 bases lay in between. The CDR3 has 15 amino acids. The CDR3 sequence: CASSKGRRLNTEAFF. DNA for the CDR3: TGTGCCAGTAGTAAAGGTAGGCGGTTGAACACTGAAGCTTTCTTT. Together with reference TRBV19 and TRBJ1-1, the CDR3 gives the full variable domain: DGGITQSPKYLFRKEGQNVTLSCEQNLNHDAMYWYRQDPGQGLRLIYYSQIVNDFQKGDIAEGYSVSREKKESFPLTVTSAQKNPTAFYLCASSKGRRLNTEAFFGQGTRLTVV.

The rearrangement uses TRBV25-1 and TRBJ1-1; D is ambiguous. CDR1 and CDR2 (germline): MGHDK, SYGVNS. V was trimmed by 1 base and J by 2 bases, leaving 5 bases between them. This CDR3 spans 13 amino acids. Here the CDR3 reads CASSESLNTEAFF. CDR3 bases: TGTGCCAGCAGTGAATCCCTTAACACTGAAGCTTTCTTT.

This chain links TRBV27 with TRBJ1-4; D is possibly TRBD1 (6 bases). This CDR3 contains 16 residues. V was cut by 5 bases and J by 12 bases, with 25 bases left in between. Germline V CDR1 and CDR2: MNHEY, SMNVEV (reference sequence). CDR3 sequence reads: CASSAQGFTWAGELFF. The DNA for the CDR3 is TGTGCCAGCAGTGCACAGGGTTTTACGTGGGCTGGGGAACTGTTTTTT.

V and J are TRBV6-2 or TRBV6-3 and TRBJ2-4; maybe TRBD1 (6 bases). Germline values: CDR1 MNHEY, CDR2 SVGEGT. CDR3 size: 15 residues. The ends were cut back, 2 bases at V and 3 bases at J, with 11 bases in the middle. The CDR3 is CASSYAEGGKNIQYF. CDR3 coding DNA: TGTGCCAGCAGTTACGCGGAAGGGGGCAAAAACATTCAGTACTTC.

The chain couples TRBV9 to TRBJ1-4, with TRBD1 matching over 7 bases. The CDR3 length is 15 residues. Per germline, CDR1 SGDLS and CDR2 YYNGEE. V gave up 6 bases and J gave up 2 bases; unmatched junction bases: 7. The CDR3 protein is CASTRQGLTNEKLFF. CDR3 sequence (DNA): TGTGCCAGCACAAGACAGGGCCTTACTAATGAAAAACTGTTTTTT. Based on the CDR3 plus reference TRBV9 and TRBJ1-4, the full variable domain is DSGVTQTPKHLITATGQRVTLRCSPRSGDLSVYWYQQSLDQGLQFLIQYYNGEERAKGNILERFSAQQFPDLHSELNLSSLELGDSALYFCASTRQGLTNEKLFFGSGTQLSVL.

For the CDR3, the DNA is TGTGCCAGCAGTGGGACAGGGAGAAGTGAAAAACTGTTTTTT. It translates to CASSGTGRSEKLFF. The chain has TRBV6-2 or TRBV6-3 and TRBJ1-4, with 9 bases identical to TRBD1. This CDR3 has 14 residues. Germline V CDR1 and CDR2: MNHEY, SVGEGT. V shed 5 bases and J 7 bases; nucleotides not matched to a gene: 5.

The CDR3 coding sequence is TGTGCCAGCAGCGGGAGGGGAGAAGGCTACACCTTC. Its protein is CASSGRGEGYTF. The V gene is TRBV9, the J gene TRBJ1-2; maybe TRBD1 (5 bases). The CDR3 is 12 amino acids. V gave up 3 bases and J gave up 8 bases, with 11 bases separating them. Germline CDR1 is SGDLS and CDR2 is YYNGEE. Full variable domain (missing parts from reference TRBV9 and TRBJ1-2): DSGVTQTPKHLITATGQRVTLRCSPRSGDLSVYWYQQSLDQGLQFLIQYYNGEERAKGNILERFSAQQFPDLHSELNLSSLELGDSALYFCASSGRGEGYTFGSGTRLTVV.

The chain carries TRBV5-1 and TRBJ2-2; D may be TRBD1 (5 bases). Germline loops: CDR1 SGHRS, CDR2 YFSETQ. Trimming shortened V by 4 bases and J by 2 bases, and 9 bases separated the two germline ends. This CDR3 contains 14 residues. Written as DNA, the CDR3 is TGCGCCAGCAGCCTGACAGCAAACACCGGGGAGCTGTTTTTT. Translating gives CASSLTANTGELFF.

V usage is TRBV12-3 or TRBV12-4 and J usage is TRBJ1-4; D gene uncertain. The V and J ends lost 2 bases and 8 bases respectively, with 9 bases between them. The CDR3 loop spans 13 amino acids. This chain's CDR3 is CASSLWRGEKLFF. In nucleotides, the CDR3 is TGTGCCAGCAGTTTATGGCGAGGGGAAAAACTGTTTTTT.

The CDR3 nucleotides are TGTGCCAGCAGTTACTTGACAGTCAATGAGCAGTTCTTC. It encodes CASSYLTVNEQFF. The chain has TRBV6-2 or TRBV6-3 and TRBJ2-1; a weak D match, TRBD1 (5 bases). V was pared by 1 base and J by 6 bases, with 7 bases between. Germline V gene lookup returns CDR1 MNHEY and CDR2 SVGEGT. The CDR3 is 13 amino acids.

This clone was counted a single time. V is TRBV6-5 and J is TRBJ1-1, with 8 bases aligning to TRBD1. CDR3 size: 14 residues. Germline V lookup: CDR1 MNHEY, CDR2 SVGAGI. V gave up 4 bases and J gave up 1 base; unmatched junction bases: 2. CDR3 residues: CASSSGQANTEAFF. The CDR3 DNA is TGTGCCAGCAGTTCGGGACAGGCGAACACTGAAGCTTTCTTT.

The V gene is TRBV7-8, the J gene TRBJ1-1; 9 bases align to TRBD1. V shed 4 bases, J shed 5 bases, and the junction held 5 bases outside the gene matches. The CDR3 loop spans 14 amino acids. From germline, CDR1 is SGHVS and CDR2 FQNEAQ. The CDR3 spells CASSSTGGSTEAFF. The CDR3 DNA reads as TGTGCCAGCAGCTCTACAGGGGGCAGTACTGAAGCTTTCTTT.

The V gene is TRBV12-3 or TRBV12-4, the J gene TRBJ2-7; D call uncertain. CDR3 size: 13 residues. Deletions cut 5 bases from V and 6 bases from J, with 14 bases between. In DNA, the CDR3 is TGTGCCAGCAGTCGTGCCGACGGCGGCGAGCAGTACTTC. Protein product: CASSRADGGEQYF.

The chain uses TRBV13 and TRBJ2-4, with D tentatively TRBD2 (6 bases). Trimming took 3 bases from V and 6 from J, leaving 12 bases between them. Germline CDR1 PRHDT, CDR2 FYEKMQ (reference sequence). This CDR3 has 14 residues. CDR3 sequence reads: CASSFRGSSNIQYF. In DNA form, the CDR3 reads TGTGCCAGCAGCTTTCGGGGGTCTTCAAACATTCAGTACTTC. Full variable domain (outside the CDR3, taken from reference TRBV13 and TRBJ2-4): AAGVIQSPRHLIKEKRETATLKCYPIPRHDTVYWYQQGPGQDPQFLISFYEKMQSDKGSIPDRFSAQQFSDYHSELNMSSLELGDSALYFCASSFRGSSNIQYFGAGTRLSVL.

J is TRBJ1-4 and V is TRBV30, with 8 nucleotides matching TRBD1. V dropped 2 bases and J dropped 7; count of bases not matched to a gene: 9. CDR1 is GTSNPN, CDR2 SVGIG, per germline (reference sequence). The CDR3 is made up of 15 amino acids. The CDR3 DNA is TGTGCCTGGAGTTTCCGGACAGGGCAGGGTGAAAAACTGTTTTTT. Translating gives CAWSFRTGQGEKLFF.

This clone was picked up one time. J is TRBJ1-3 and V is TRBV28, with D uncertain. The CDR3 length is 16 residues. Germline lookup yields CDR1 MDHEN and CDR2 SYDVKM. V was clipped by 1 base and J by 3 bases, with 13 bases between them. The CDR3 here is CASSLFSQSFGNTIYF. CDR3 bases: TGTGCCAGCAGTTTATTTTCCCAGTCGTTTGGAAACACCATATATTTT.